Presented here are 32 T cell receptor beta chains from one specimen sequenced in a study of blood T cell repertoires in COVID-19 (dated by TCRdb to about 2020). Libraries were constructed by the immunoSEQ multiplex PCR assay. TCRdb provides this immuneACCESS table in a form limited to in-frame rearrangements. Some clones are lacking; in checked studies, under half of them reflect an unresolved V gene, and why the rest are absent is not known. The sample table shows about 86,000 clones, and around nine tenths are seen once. Less than 1.5% of the sample is taken by the ten largest. Sequencing was done on a sample of PBMCs or T cells enriched from blood (not recorded which). Receptors originate from a woman in her forties or fifties with acute COVID-19.

The CDR3 coding sequence is TGTGCCTGGAGTGAAGGGGCGGGAGGCACACACGAGCAGTACTTC. It is translated as CAWSEGAGGTHEQYF. V and J are TRBV30 and TRBJ2-7; 8 nucleotides line up with TRBD2. CDR1 is GTSNPN, CDR2 SVGIG, per germline (reference sequence). V was clipped by 1 base and J by 5 bases; unmatched bases: 10. This CDR3 region has 15 residues.

In its sample, this clone was seen once. The chain is built from TRBV5-5 and TRBJ2-5; TRBD2 is a possible D gene (5 bases). CDR3 size: 15 residues. Between the trimmed V and J ends, which lost 5 bases and 1 base, there was a span of 15 bases. The germline gives CDR1 SGHKS, CDR2 YYEKEE (reference sequence). The CDR3 bases are TGTGCCAGCAGGGTAGTGGAGGCAGGCCAAGAGACCCAGTACTTC. It codes for CASRVVEAGQETQYF.

This sequence joins TRBV7-2 and TRBJ2-7; TRBD2 matches 15 bases. In germline, CDR1 is SGHTA, CDR2 FQGNSA. This CDR3 spans 15 amino acids. V shed 3 bases, J shed 4 bases, and the junction held 1 base outside the gene matches. For the CDR3, the DNA is TGTGCCAGCAGCTTGGGGACTAGCGGGAGGTACGAGCAGTACTTC. Translated, it gives CASSLGTSGRYEQYF.

The chain is built from TRBV27 and TRBJ2-7; no clear D. The germline V and J ends were trimmed by 4 bases and 0 bases, with 4 bases remaining between them. Germline CDR1 reads MNHEY; CDR2 reads SMNVEV (reference sequence). The length of the CDR3 is 12 residues. CDR3: CASSSLSYEQYF. DNA for the CDR3: TGTGCCAGCAGTTCCCTCTCCTACGAGCAGTACTTC.

This clone appeared once. The chain carries TRBV5-1 and TRBJ2-5, with 8 bases lining up with TRBD2. Trimming at V came to 4 bases and at J to 2 bases, leaving 7 bases not matched to a gene. Germline lookup yields CDR1 SGHRS and CDR2 YFSETQ. The CDR3 covers 15 residues. CDR3 sequence reads: CASSGDGRAQETQYF. For the CDR3, the DNA is TGCGCCAGCAGCGGGGACGGGAGGGCTCAAGAGACCCAGTACTTC.

The chain combines TRBV18 with TRBJ2-7; D gene unclear. V gave up 2 bases and J gave up 4 bases, with 12 bases separating them. Germline values: CDR1 KGHSH, CDR2 LQKENI. The CDR3 loop spans 14 amino acids. The CDR3, as DNA: TGTGCCAGCTCACCATCCCCGGCCGGGTACGAGCAGTACTTC. Translating it yields CASSPSPAGYEQYF.

The chain recombines TRBV3-1 (or the pseudogene TRBV3-2) with TRBJ2-2; D uncertain. Germline CDR1 LGHDT, CDR2 YNNKEL (reference sequence). V lost 1 base to trimming and J lost 8 bases, with 8 bases between them. The CDR3 runs to 13 residues. For the CDR3, the DNA is TGTGCCAGCAGCCAAGGTCTGAGGGGGGAGCTGTTTTTT. Translating gives CASSQGLRGELFF.

The chain uses TRBV27 and TRBJ2-1; 9 positions match TRBD1. The V and J ends lost 5 bases and 5 bases, in that order; junction bases with no gene match: 10. Germline V gene lookup returns CDR1 MNHEY and CDR2 SMNVEV (reference sequence). The CDR3 length is 16 residues. The CDR3 DNA is TGTGCCAGCAGTACCATCCTCCGGGACAGGGACAATGAGCAGTTCTTC. Encoded protein: CASSTILRDRDNEQFF.

DNA of the CDR3: TGTGCCAGCAGCTCTCGCGGGCTAGCGACCCACAATGAGCAGTTCTTC. Its translation is CASSSRGLATHNEQFF. The V gene is TRBV7-9, the J gene TRBJ2-1, with D possibly being TRBD2 (6 bases). The CDR3 sequence is 16 residues long. V lost 4 bases to trimming and J lost 5 bases, with 18 bases between them. CDR1 is SEHNR, CDR2 FQNEAQ, per germline (reference sequence).

This chain uses TRBV20-1 with TRBJ2-1; 12 bases are shared with TRBD2. V lost 3 bases and J lost 8; bases outside the gene matches: 8. This CDR3 contains 15 residues. From germline, CDR1 is DFQATT and CDR2 SNEGSKA (reference sequence). As DNA, the CDR3 is TGCAGTGCTAGTGGGGTGCTAGCGGGAGGGGATGAGCAGTTCTTC. Translating gives CSASGVLAGGDEQFF.

V and J are TRBV21-1 and TRBJ2-1; TRBD2 is the table's D call and was not checked against the DNA. TRBV21-1 is given as a pseudogene. This CDR3 is 17 amino acids long. The CDR3 protein is CASSNWEARSSYNEQFF. CDR3 nucleotide sequence: TGTGCCAGCAGCAATTGGGAGGCACGGAGCTCCTACAATGAGCAGTTCTTC.

The chain employs TRBV24-1 and TRBJ2-3; 8 positions match TRBD2. CDR3 size: 19 residues. V lost 3 bases and J lost 2; bases outside the gene matches: 15. Per germline, CDR1 KGHDR and CDR2 SFDVKD. CDR3 nucleotides: TGTGCCACCAGTGATGTCCAATTAGTCGGGGGGGACTTCACAGATACGCAGTATTTT. Translating gives CATSDVQLVGGDFTDTQYF.

The genes are TRBV18 and TRBJ2-1, with TRBD2 matching 15 bases. The CDR3 consists of 17 residues. Germline CDR1 and CDR2: KGHSH and LQKENI. With V trimmed by 5 bases and J by 10 bases, 12 bases remained unmatched. The chain's CDR3 is CASSARTSGRADGEQFF. CDR3 coding DNA: TGTGCCAGCTCAGCTAGGACTAGCGGGAGGGCCGACGGGGAGCAGTTCTTC.

The chain uses TRBV5-1 and TRBJ2-7; D unclear. The CDR3 is 15 amino acids. Germline CDR1 reads SGHRS; CDR2 reads YFSETQ. Trimming took off 0 bases at V and 0 bases at J, with 10 bases between the two ends. The CDR3: CASSLDVVYSYEQYF. For the CDR3, the DNA is TGCGCCAGCAGCTTGGACGTAGTATACTCCTACGAGCAGTACTTC. The whole variable domain, remainder taken from reference TRBV5-1 and TRBJ2-7, is KAGVTQTPRYLIKTRGQQVTLSCSPISGHRSVSWYQQTPGQGLQFLFEYFSETQRNKGNFPGRFSGRQFSNSRSEMNVSTLELGDSALYLCASSLDVVYSYEQYFGPGTRLTVT.

The CDR3 DNA reads as TGCGCCAGCAGTCCAGGGGGCGCAGGGAACACTGAAGCTTTCTTT. This translates into CASSPGGAGNTEAFF. The chain combines TRBV5-1 with TRBJ1-1; 8 positions agree with TRBD1. Germline loops: CDR1 SGHRS, CDR2 YFSETQ. The CDR3 runs to 15 residues. The junction had 7 bases not matched to a gene; V was cut back by 5 bases and J by 1 base.

V is TRBV27 and J is TRBJ1-6; D gene uncertain. CDR3 size: 15 residues. V lost 8 bases to trimming and J lost 7 bases, with 18 bases between them. Looked up from germline, CDR1 is MNHEY and CDR2 is SMNVEV (reference sequence). Written as DNA, the CDR3 is TGTGCCAGCCGGGAGGTGGGGTTGGGAAATTCACCCCTCCACTTT. Its protein product is CASREVGLGNSPLHF.

The rearrangement joins TRBV30 to TRBJ1-1; 8 nucleotides match TRBD1. There are 13 residues in the CDR3. Per the germline V gene, CDR1 is GTSNPN and CDR2 is SVGIG (reference sequence). J lost 6 bases, V lost 3 bases, and 6 bases had no gene match. CDR3 DNA sequence: TGTGCCTGGAGGCAGGGGGCAGTTGCTGAAGCTTTCTTT. Protein product: CAWRQGAVAEAFF.

This chain joins TRBV15 and TRBJ2-7; D is ambiguous. The germline V gene encodes CDR1 LNHNV and CDR2 YYDKDF (reference sequence). V was pared by 5 bases and J by 3 bases, with 11 bases between. The CDR3 sequence is 13 residues long. The CDR3 spells CATSDDTNYEQYF. The CDR3 nucleotides are TGTGCCACCAGCGACGACACGAACTACGAGCAGTACTTC. Full variable domain (missing parts from reference TRBV15 and TRBJ2-7): DAMVIQNPRYQVTQFGKPVTLSCSQTLNHNVMYWYQQKSSQAPKLLFHYYDKDFNNEADTPDNFQSRRPNTSFCFLDIRSPGLGDTAMYLCATSDDTNYEQYFGPGTRLTVT.

This sequence joins TRBV6-4 and TRBJ2-3; the D gene is possibly TRBD1 (7 bases). The CDR3 covers 15 residues. Germline assignment: CDR1 MRHNA and CDR2 SNTAGT. V lost 6 bases to trimming and J lost 5 bases, with 18 bases between them. For the CDR3, the DNA is TGTGCCAGCAGCCTAGACAGGGTGCGGGGAGATACGCAGTATTTT. Amino acids: CASSLDRVRGDTQYF.

This rearrangement joins TRBV1 to TRBJ2-3; the table's D gene call, TRBD2, was not cross checked with the DNA. TRBV1 is described as a pseudogene. The CDR3 is 16 amino acids. The CDR3 sequence is CTSSPGLADSTDTQYF. CDR3 nucleotide sequence: TGCACCAGCAGCCCCGGACTAGCTGATAGCACAGATACGCAGTATTTT.

The V and J genes are TRBV4-1 and TRBJ2-1; 10 bases line up with TRBD2. J was trimmed by 8 bases and V by 0 bases; bases with no gene match: 10. CDR3 length equals 17 residues. Germline assignment: CDR1 MGHRA and CDR2 YSYEKL. The CDR3 sequence: CASSQERTSGTFDEQFF. DNA for the CDR3: TGCGCCAGCAGCCAAGAGCGAACTAGCGGGACCTTCGATGAGCAGTTCTTC.

To note about this clone: At one end the junction does not follow the germline gene, possibly because of a read error. The CDR3 coding sequence is TGTGCTAGCAGCTTAGAGGACCAGAGAGGGTACAATGAGCAGTTCTTC. Translating gives CASSLEDQRGYNEQFF. This chain links TRBV7-7 with TRBJ2-1, with D tentatively TRBD2 (5 bases). CDR3 size: 16 residues. Per germline, CDR1 SSHAT and CDR2 FNYEAQ (reference sequence).

The chain uses TRBV5-6 and TRBJ1-2, with D perhaps TRBD1 (5 bases). This CDR3 is built from 12 residues. The V and J ends lost 0 bases and 8 bases respectively, with 8 bases between them. Germline loops: CDR1 SGHDT, CDR2 YYEEEE. The CDR3 sequence: CASSLEGRGYTF. The CDR3 DNA follows: TGTGCCAGCAGCTTGGAGGGGAGGGGCTACACCTTC. Supplemented by reference TRBV5-6 and TRBJ1-2, the full variable domain reads DAGVTQSPTHLIKTRGQQVTLRCSPKSGHDTVSWYQQALGQGPQFIFQYYEEEERQRGNFPDRFSGHQFPNYSSELNVNALLLGDSALYLCASSLEGRGYTFGSGTRLTVV.

This chain uses TRBV11-3 with TRBJ1-5, with TRBD1 matching over 9 bases. The V segment lost 3 bases and the J segment 6 bases; nucleotides outside the gene matches: 6. Germline CDR1 SGHNT, CDR2 YENEEA. This CDR3 is built from 15 residues. CDR3 protein: CASSLGTGPFQPQHF. The CDR3 nucleotides are TGTGCCAGCAGCTTGGGGACAGGGCCGTTTCAGCCCCAGCATTTT.

The rearrangement joins TRBV25-1 to TRBJ1-6, with D possibly TRBD1 on 5 matching bases. V lost 4 bases and J 0 bases, leaving 16 bases between the germline ends. The CDR3 length is 18 residues. Germline V gene sequence: CDR1 MGHDK, CDR2 SYGVNS. CDR3 nucleotide sequence: TGTGCCAGCAGTGCCCAGGGTTTCGGGAGCTCCTATAATTCACCCCTCCACTTT. It translates to CASSAQGFGSSYNSPLHF. Based on the CDR3 plus reference TRBV25-1 and TRBJ1-6, the full variable domain is EADIYQTPRYLVIGTGKKITLECSQTMGHDKMYWYQQDPGMELHLIHYSYGVNSTEKGDLSSESTVSRIRTEHFPLTLESARPSHTSQYLCASSAQGFGSSYNSPLHFGNGTRLTVT.

The chain joins TRBV15 to TRBJ1-2; 7 nucleotides match TRBD1. Germline loops: CDR1 LNHNV, CDR2 YYDKDF (reference sequence). After removal of 4 bases from V and 4 bases from J, the junction contained 12 bases not matched to a gene. The length of the CDR3 is 16 residues. CDR3 nucleotides: TGTGCCACCAGCATCCAGACAGGGCAGCCTCCCTATGGCTACACCTTC. This gives the protein CATSIQTGQPPYGYTF.

This CDR3 reads CASSGGGTSAEQYF. For the CDR3, the DNA is TGTGCCAGCAGTGGGGGTGGGACTAGCGCCGAGCAGTACTTC. This chain joins TRBV2 and TRBJ2-7; TRBD2 matches at 10 bases. Germline V lookup: CDR1 SNHLY, CDR2 FYNNEI. The CDR3 has 14 residues. Unmatched junction bases numbered 6, after V lost 4 bases and J lost 6 bases.

This sequence joins TRBV29-1 and TRBJ1-2; D might be TRBD1 (5 bases). V shed 6 bases and J shed 2 bases, with 13 bases lying between them. There are 13 residues in the CDR3. Germline CDR1 SQVTM, CDR2 ANQGSEA. The DNA of the CDR3 is TGCAGCGTATCCCTGACAGTCAACTATGGCTACACCTTC. The encoded protein is CSVSLTVNYGYTF.

The rearrangement uses TRBV7-2 and TRBJ1-2; D perhaps matches TRBD1 (6 bases). The germline CDR1 and CDR2 sequences are SGHTA and FQGNSA. V was trimmed by 5 bases and J by 8 bases, leaving 12 bases between them. The CDR3 is made up of 12 amino acids. As DNA, the CDR3 is TGTGCCAGCAGCAGACCTACAGGGGGCTACACCTTC. Protein product: CASSRPTGGYTF.

The rearrangement joins TRBV11-2 to TRBJ2-7; D is ambiguous. CDR3 length: 12 amino acids. Germline V gives CDR1 SGHAT, CDR2 FQNNGV. V shed 7 bases and J shed 3 bases, with 10 bases lying between them. CDR3 sequence reads: CASTPTYYEQYF. DNA of the CDR3: TGTGCCAGCACCCCAACTTACTACGAGCAGTACTTC.

This sequence joins TRBV2 and TRBJ1-2; 10 nucleotides match TRBD1. Germline CDR1 SNHLY, CDR2 FYNNEI. V trimming: 5 bases; J trimming: 8 bases; junction bases outside the gene matches: 5. CDR3 length equals 13 residues. As DNA, the CDR3 is TGTGCCAGCAGTCGACAGGGGGCTGAAGGCTACACCTTC. The encoded protein is CASSRQGAEGYTF. The full variable domain, with the rest looked up from reference TRBV2 and TRBJ1-2, is EPEVTQTPSHQVTQMGQEVILRCVPISNHLYFYWYRQILGQKVEFLVSFYNNEISEKSEIFDDQFSVERPDGSNFTLKIRSTKLEDSAMYFCASSRQGAEGYTFGSGTRLTVV.

The J gene is TRBJ2-2, the V gene TRBV6-4; D remains ambiguous. Trimming took off 6 bases at V and 0 bases at J, with 11 bases between the two ends. The CDR3 runs to 15 residues. CDR1 is MRHNA and CDR2 is SNTAGT in the germline V gene. CDR3 DNA sequence: TGTGCCAGCAGCCAGACTGCATCGAACACCGGGGAGCTGTTTTTT. It codes for CASSQTASNTGELFF.